The 26 T cell receptor beta chains reported below all come from one sample, sequenced in a study of response to subunit inactivated influenza vaccine. MiXCR, run by TCRdb on the RT-PCR reads, gives a single entry per CDR3 protein. The data contain more than 250,000 distinct CDR3 sequences, less than 25% of them singletons. The starting material was PBMCs from blood, obtained approximately 22 months after vaccination. These receptors came from a man aged 45 to 70 who received an inactivated influenza vaccine.

The V and J genes are TRBV25-1 and TRBJ2-7, with D unclear. The CDR3 loop spans 12 amino acids. The V end was cut by 4 bases, the J end by 2 bases, with 6 bases between. Germline V gene lookup returns CDR1 MGHDK and CDR2 SYGVNS. The CDR3 sequence is CASSVFPYEQYF. The CDR3 region has the DNA TGTGCCAGCAGTGTGTTCCCCTACGAGCAGTACTTC.

This clonotype was seen a few times. CDR3 sequence reads: CASSATGDGTEAFF. The DNA of the CDR3 is TGTGCCAGCAGCGCCACAGGGGACGGAACTGAAGCTTTCTTT. This sequence joins TRBV7-2 and TRBJ1-1, with TRBD1 matching 7 bases. With 5 bases clipped from V and 5 bases from J, the junction kept 8 bases outside the gene matches. CDR1 is SGHTA and CDR2 is FQGNSA in the germline V gene. The CDR3 extends over 14 amino acids.

This clonotype has ten or more counts. CDR3 in amino acids: CASSRLNTEAFF. The CDR3 bases are TGTGCCAGCAGCCGCTTGAACACTGAAGCTTTCTTT. The rearrangement joins TRBV5-6 to TRBJ1-1; D unclear. Germline V gene data show CDR1 as SGHDT and CDR2 as YYEEEE. The CDR3 is 12 amino acids. V shed 4 bases and J shed 0 bases, with 4 bases lying between them.

This clonotype was counted only a few times. The J gene is TRBJ1-1, the V gene TRBV29-1, with D tentatively TRBD1 (6 bases). Germline CDR1 is SQVTM and CDR2 is ANQGSEA. CDR3 size: 14 residues. Trimming left V 6 bases short and J 2 bases short, with 16 bases between. CDR3 sequence: CSVSLQGTNTEAFF. The CDR3 DNA sequence: TGCAGCGTCTCACTACAGGGAACAAACACTGAAGCTTTCTTT.

This clonotype showed up many times. The chain is built from TRBV5-1 and TRBJ1-1; 8 nucleotides match TRBD1. The CDR3 length is 12 residues. Germline values: CDR1 SGHRS, CDR2 YFSETQ. J lost 9 bases, V lost 3 bases, and 4 bases had no gene match. DNA for the CDR3: TGCGCCAGCAGCTACGGACAGGGCAAAGCTTTCTTT. It translates to CASSYGQGKAFF. The entire variable domain, with the rest obtained from reference TRBV5-1 and TRBJ1-1, is as follows: KAGVTQTPRYLIKTRGQQVTLSCSPISGHRSVSWYQQTPGQGLQFLFEYFSETQRNKGNFPGRFSGRQFSNSRSEMNVSTLELGDSALYLCASSYGQGKAFFGQGTRLTVV.

In its sample, this clonotype was seen many times. V is TRBV6-4 and J is TRBJ2-3; D perhaps matches TRBD2 (6 bases). CDR1 is MRHNA and CDR2 is SNTAGT in the germline V gene. This CDR3 has 16 residues. Trimming took off 0 bases at V and 1 base at J, with 11 bases between the two ends. The CDR3 nucleotides read TGTGCCAGCAGTGACTCGGGGGGTAGTGGCACAGATACGCAGTATTTT. It specifies CASSDSGGSGTDTQYF.

This clonotype was recorded at least ten times. The chain joins TRBV20-1 to TRBJ1-4; 9 nucleotides align to TRBD1. V lost 2 bases to trimming and J lost 6 bases; unmatched junction nucleotides: 4. CDR1 is DFQATT, CDR2 SNEGSKA, per germline (reference sequence). The CDR3 extends over 14 amino acids. CDR3 sequence (DNA): TGCAGTGCTAGATTGCGACAGGGGGATGAAAAACTGTTTTTT. Amino acid sequence: CSARLRQGDEKLFF.

This clonotype came up a few times. The chain links TRBV7-2 to TRBJ1-3; D is uncertain. The V and J ends lost 5 bases and 0 bases respectively, with 14 bases between them. Germline V CDR1 and CDR2: SGHTA, FQGNSA. This CDR3 spans 16 amino acids. The CDR3 sequence is CASSPSGINSGNTIYF. CDR3 in DNA: TGTGCCAGCAGCCCCTCCGGGATCAACTCTGGAAACACCATATATTTT. Full variable domain (outside the CDR3, taken from reference TRBV7-2 and TRBJ1-3): GAGVSQSPSNKVTEKGKDVELRCDPISGHTALYWYRQSLGQGLEFLIYFQGNSAPDKSGLPSDRFSAERTGGSVSTLTIQRTQQEDSAVYLCASSPSGINSGNTIYFGEGSWLTVV.

This chain connects TRBV4-3 to TRBJ1-2, with 11 bases aligning to TRBD1. V lost 3 bases to trimming and J lost 8 bases; unmatched junction nucleotides: 14. Per the germline V gene, CDR1 is LGHNA and CDR2 is YSLEER. The CDR3 is 17 amino acids. The CDR3 spells CASSQDGQGATMRGYTF. Here the CDR3 DNA reads TGCGCCAGCAGCCAGGACGGACAGGGGGCCACTATGAGGGGCTACACCTTC.

The V and J genes are TRBV4-1 and TRBJ2-5; TRBD2 matches 9 bases. The J segment lost 2 bases and the V segment lost 1 base, leaving 5 bases of the junction unmatched. This CDR3 contains 16 residues. Germline V gene data show CDR1 as MGHRA and CDR2 as YSYEKL. CDR3 in amino acids: CASSQGSGGPQETQYF. CDR3 sequence (DNA): TGCGCCAGCAGCCAAGGTAGCGGGGGACCTCAAGAGACCCAGTACTTC.

This clonotype was seen repeatedly, ten times or more. V and J are TRBV5-6 and TRBJ1-5; TRBD1 agrees at 7 bases. J gave up 0 bases and V 2 bases, and 5 bases lay outside the gene matches. Germline CDR1 reads SGHDT; CDR2 reads YYEEEE. The CDR3 loop spans 16 amino acids. The CDR3 spells CASSFGTAFSNQPQHF. CDR3 sequence (DNA): TGTGCCAGCAGCTTCGGGACAGCTTTTAGCAATCAGCCCCAGCATTTT.

Remarks on this clonotype: The final CDR3 position lacks the conserved phenylalanine or tryptophan, pointing to a likely read error. The chain uses TRBV18 and TRBJ1-5; no firm D call. In germline, CDR1 is KGHSH, CDR2 LQKENI. The CDR3 runs 14 residues. V was clipped by 6 bases and J by 0 bases, with 9 bases between them. The CDR3 DNA follows: TGTGCCAGCTCCCGGACTGATAGCAATCAGCCCCAGCATCTT. As protein: CASSRTDSNQPQHL.

In this sample, this clonotype turned up a few times. The chain is built from TRBV4-2 and TRBJ1-5; 7 nucleotides align to TRBD1. There are 16 residues in the CDR3. Germline assignment: CDR1 LGHNA and CDR2 YNFKEQ. Losses at the gene ends were 1 base for V and 3 bases for J; bases not matched to a gene: 6. The CDR3 spells CASSQGFGTVNQPQHF. DNA of the CDR3: TGTGCCAGCAGCCAAGGATTCGGGACAGTCAATCAGCCCCAGCATTTT.

This clonotype has a count of ten or more. This chain joins TRBV4-1 and TRBJ1-5; D remains ambiguous. V lost 0 bases to trimming and J lost 3 bases, with 9 bases between them. The germline V gene encodes CDR1 MGHRA and CDR2 YSYEKL. This CDR3 has 15 amino acids. The CDR3 reads CASSQEYTVNQPQHF. CDR3 in DNA: TGCGCCAGCAGCCAAGAGTATACAGTCAATCAGCCCCAGCATTTT.

CDR3 coding DNA: TGCGCCAGCAGCTTGGGACAGGGGGCGCGTGGCACAGATACGCAGTATTTT. It translates to CASSLGQGARGTDTQYF. The chain uses TRBV5-1 and TRBJ2-3, with TRBD1 matching over 10 bases. The CDR3 covers 17 residues. Germline loops: CDR1 SGHRS, CDR2 YFSETQ. The ends lost 0 bases at V and 1 base at J; junction bases unmatched: 5. Based on the CDR3 plus reference TRBV5-1 and TRBJ2-3, the full variable domain is KAGVTQTPRYLIKTRGQQVTLSCSPISGHRSVSWYQQTPGQGLQFLFEYFSETQRNKGNFPGRFSGRQFSNSRSEMNVSTLELGDSALYLCASSLGQGARGTDTQYFGPGTRLTVL.

This clonotype was seen a few times. The gene calls are TRBV18 and TRBJ2-4; TRBD1 aligns across 10 bases. This CDR3 region has 15 residues. CDR1 and CDR2 (germline): KGHSH, LQKENI. J gave up 7 bases and V 0 bases, and 3 bases lay outside the gene matches. This CDR3 reads CASSPPGGQGNIQYF. The DNA of the CDR3 is TGTGCCAGCTCACCACCGGGGGGACAGGGGAACATTCAGTACTTC.

This clonotype was observed a handful of times. The V gene is TRBV20-1, the J gene TRBJ2-5; D might be TRBD1 (6 bases). Germline V gene data show CDR1 as DFQATT and CDR2 as SNEGSKA (reference sequence). The CDR3 has 15 amino acids. V was shortened by 2 bases and J by 0 bases, with 13 bases between the two germline ends. For the CDR3, the DNA is TGCAGTGCTAGAAATCGACAGGAGAACCAAGAGACCCAGTACTTC. It is translated as CSARNRQENQETQYF.

Only a few counts were recorded for this clonotype. V and J are TRBV11-2 and TRBJ1-2; the match to TRBD1 covers 11 bases. This CDR3 region has 15 residues. The trim removed 2 bases at V and 7 bases at J, leaving 6 bases unmatched. Germline-derived CDR1 and CDR2 are SGHAT and FQNNGV. The CDR3 bases are TGTGCCAGCAGCTTATCACCGGGACAGGGGGTTGGCTACACCTTC. This gives the protein CASSLSPGQGVGYTF.

The CDR3 region has the DNA TGCAGCGTTGGTTTCGAGGGGGTTGGCTACACCTTC. This codes for CSVGFEGVGYTF. The J gene is TRBJ1-2, the V gene TRBV29-1; D may be TRBD1 (6 bases). The V gene lost 4 bases and the J gene lost 7 bases, with 13 bases spanning the gap. CDR3 length equals 12 residues. Per the germline V gene, CDR1 is SQVTM and CDR2 is ANQGSEA.

This clonotype has a handful of counts. J is TRBJ2-7 and V is TRBV15; the match to TRBD2 covers 9 bases. The CDR3 spans 17 residues. Trimming took 3 bases from V and 2 from J; bases not matched to a gene: 11. CDR1 and CDR2 (germline): LNHNV, YYDKDF (reference sequence). For the CDR3, the DNA is TGTGCCACCAGCAGGCCTACACTAGCGGGTGGGACCTACGAGCAGTACTTC. Amino acid sequence: CATSRPTLAGGTYEQYF.

This clonotype has only a few counts. The V and J genes are TRBV4-2 and TRBJ1-5; D is unresolved. Per germline, CDR1 LGHNA and CDR2 YNFKEQ. The ends were cut back, 0 bases at V and 5 bases at J, with 11 bases in the middle. This CDR3 contains 15 residues. The CDR3 spells CASSQDSSRDQPQHF. The DNA of the CDR3 is TGTGCCAGCAGCCAAGACAGTTCGAGGGATCAGCCCCAGCATTTT.

V usage is TRBV7-9 and J usage is TRBJ2-6; possible D gene TRBD2, 6 bases. V was clipped by 8 bases and J by 1 base, with 18 bases between them. The CDR3 is 17 residues long. Germline V gives CDR1 SEHNR, CDR2 FQNEAQ (reference sequence). CDR3 nucleotides: TGTGCCAGCTGGAGGGCAGAACAATCTTCTGGGGCCAACGTCCTGACTTTC. Residues: CASWRAEQSSGANVLTF.

The DNA of the CDR3 is TGCAGTGCTCGGCGGGGAGGGCAGACTAATGAAAAACTGTTTTTT. Its protein is CSARRGGQTNEKLFF. The rearrangement uses TRBV20-1 and TRBJ1-4; D gene unclear. This CDR3 has 15 amino acids. Looked up from germline, CDR1 is DFQATT and CDR2 is SNEGSKA (reference sequence). V was pared by 5 bases and J by 2 bases, with 15 bases between.

J is TRBJ2-5 and V is TRBV20-1, with D perhaps assigned TRBD1 or TRBD2 (6 bases each). Trimming pared 3 bases from V and 7 bases from J, leaving 12 bases between. This CDR3 is built from 12 residues. Germline loops: CDR1 DFQATT, CDR2 SNEGSKA (reference sequence). The CDR3 here is CSARQEGGTQYF. Written as DNA, the CDR3 is TGCAGTGCTAGGCAGGAGGGGGGGACCCAGTACTTC.

The CDR3 DNA reads as TGCAGTGCTAGAGAAGGTGTTCAGCCCCAGCATTTT. Translated, it gives CSAREGVQPQHF. V usage is TRBV20-1 and J usage is TRBJ1-5; no definite D call. Trimming removed 0 bases from V and 6 bases from J, with 6 bases in between. Germline CDR1 reads DFQATT; CDR2 reads SNEGSKA (reference sequence). The CDR3 consists of 12 residues.

As DNA, the CDR3 is TGTGCCTGGAGTAGTGCCAGGGAGCAGCCCCAGCATTTT. Its translation: CAWSSAREQPQHF. The V call is TRBV30, the J call TRBJ1-5; D is perhaps TRBD1 (5 bases). Germline lookup yields CDR1 GTSNPN and CDR2 SVGIG (reference sequence). The CDR3 runs 13 residues. Trimming cost V 2 bases and J 7 bases, with 12 bases left between them.